This note documents a single TCR beta chain sequence. Followed over time, Seattle patients had been enrolled while infection was active. This sample is drawn from a study of blood T cell repertoires in COVID-19. Study details: From the United States, Italy and Spain came samples of acute and convalescent COVID-19. T cells, B-cell-depleted T cells, or PBMCs supplied cDNA or gDNA.

CDR1 and CDR2 from the germline V gene are SGHRS and YFSETQ. The length of the CDR3 is 13 residues. With 8 bases clipped from V and 4 bases from J, the junction kept 3 bases outside the gene matches. Under the authors' procedure: Nucleated cell number was recorded as an estimate derived from reference gene primer amplification. Generated by immunoSEQ multiplex PCR, the TCRdb table keeps only in-frame clones and is missing some. V, J and clone size are taken as reported in that table, and D and trimming were inferred from the DNA itself. The table lists approximately 210,000 clones, approximately 80% of them singletons.

Sequences were obtained from peripheral blood. The rearrangement uses TRBV5-1 and TRBJ1-6; 7 nucleotides match TRBD1. The clonotype was recovered from a woman aged 80 or over with COVID-19, enrolled during active disease. The CDR3 DNA follows: TGCGCCAGTTCGACAGGGTATAATTCACCCCTCCACTTT. Its protein product is CASSTGYNSPLHF.